The clone carrying this T cell receptor beta chain was observed once. Its antigen remains unidentified. The data originate from a study of cytomegalovirus exposure and HLA in healthy donors. Points from the study as a whole: Across all donors, roughly uniform sequencing depth was an assumption of the presence/absence analyses. The HLA-A and HLA-B alleles of most subjects were reportedly predicted accurately from TCR beta sequences.

The germline gives CDR1 KGHSH, CDR2 LQKENI. The CDR3 is made up of 14 amino acids. Trimming left V 6 bases short and J 4 bases short, with 15 bases between. Primers: 60 Vbeta forward and 13 Jbeta reverse. Sequencing used immunoSEQ multiplex PCR; TCRdb keeps in-frame clones, though not all of them. This sample has roughly 70,000 clones, with 60% to 75% found just once. The chain uses TRBV18 and TRBJ1-2; no reliable D call. The sequence was obtained from a man aged 65 to 85 in good health and CMV-seronegative. The specimen sequenced was PBMCs. In DNA form, the CDR3 reads TGTGCCAGCTCGACCTCGAGAGGGAGCTATGGCTACACCTTC. Its translation is CASSTSRGSYGYTF.